This is a list of T cell receptor beta chains from one sample in a study of blood T cell repertoires in COVID-19. Profiled with immunoSEQ multiplex PCR; TCRdb holds only in-frame clones, not every one. The repertoire holds some 150,000 clones, with about 80% as singletons. Sequencing used peripheral blood. The receptors derive from a man aged 55 to 70 with acute or convalescent COVID-19. Both conserved end residues are trimmed from each CDR3. A D gene is named only where the DNA matches it firmly.

cdr3_aa d_call j_call v_call
ASRERQTNQPQH - TRBJ1-5 TRBV2
SARRQGEQY - TRBJ2-7 TRBV20-1
ASSHRGLARANEQF TRBD2 TRBJ2-1 TRBV4-3
ASSLGAPSYEQY - TRBJ2-7 TRBV28
ASSQDKSLRQF - TRBJ2-1 TRBV4-3
ASSLDRSSYNEQF - TRBJ2-1 TRBV7-2
ASSQNPQGDTQY - TRBJ2-3 TRBV3-1/TRBV3-2
ASSRGGSTEAF - TRBJ1-1 TRBV19
ASSWDSVILGYT TRBD1 TRBJ1-2 TRBV5-4
ASSIQGASNQPQH TRBD1 TRBJ1-5 TRBV2
ASSTYQGGSYNSPLH TRBD1 TRBJ1-6 TRBV5-5
ASSVRGRNTEAF TRBD1 TRBJ1-1 TRBV19
ASSEQGVREETQY TRBD1 TRBJ2-5 TRBV6-1
GQGQTDTQY - TRBJ2-3 TRBV30
ASSVYGQGASANTGELF TRBD1 TRBJ2-2 TRBV27
ASSSGREYEQY TRBD2 TRBJ2-7 TRBV7-9
SAPTGSEQY - TRBJ2-7 TRBV20-1
ASSPREGFPVKTQY - TRBJ2-5 TRBV9
ASSNRDRGESSGNTIY - TRBJ1-3 TRBV21-1
ASSSPTSDTQY - TRBJ2-3 TRBV5-5